These 24 T cell receptor beta chains came from one sample sequenced in a study of blood T cell repertoires in COVID-19. Profiling relied on immunoSEQ multiplex PCR, and the TCRdb table lists in-frame clones only, not all of them. The table includes tens of thousands of clones, approximately 92% detected once. Material for sequencing was peripheral blood. Source of these receptors: a man between 45 and 60 years old with COVID-19, enrolled during active disease.

The rearrangement links TRBV29-1 to TRBJ2-3; D may be TRBD2 (5 bases). Germline V gives CDR1 SQVTM, CDR2 ANQGSEA. This CDR3 spans 12 amino acids. Trimming pared 1 base from V and 7 bases from J, leaving 9 bases between. The CDR3 nucleotides read TGCAGCGTTGAAGGAGGGCCTAATACGCAGTATTTT. This sequence encodes CSVEGGPNTQYF.

The CDR3 protein is CASSGALGQPQHF. Written as DNA, the CDR3 is TGTGCCAGCAGTGGGGCGTTGGGTCAGCCCCAGCATTTT. This chain joins TRBV12-3 or TRBV12-4 and TRBJ1-5; tentatively, D is TRBD1 (5 bases). V was pared by 5 bases and J by 6 bases, with 11 bases between. This CDR3 has 13 amino acids.

V is TRBV2 and J is TRBJ1-1, with 7 bases lining up with TRBD1. The length of the CDR3 is 13 residues. Trimming cost V 8 bases and J 12 bases; bases outside gene matches: 15. CDR1 is SNHLY and CDR2 is FYNNEI in the germline V gene. The CDR3 reads CASDPTGSILTFF. CDR3 DNA sequence: TGTGCCAGCGACCCGACAGGGTCAATTCTAACTTTCTTT.

This clone was recorded only once. The chain joins TRBV6-5 to TRBJ2-1, with D tentatively TRBD2 (6 bases). The length of the CDR3 is 15 residues. The ends were cut back, 5 bases at V and 6 bases at J, with 17 bases in the middle. The germline V gene has CDR1 MNHEY and CDR2 SVGAGI. DNA for the CDR3: TGTGCCAGCAGTATCGGTTGGGACTTATTCAATGAGCAGTTCTTC. Translation gives CASSIGWDLFNEQFF.

J is TRBJ2-3 and V is TRBV11-2; no clear D. The V and J ends lost 2 bases and 7 bases respectively, with 7 bases between them. Germline V gives CDR1 SGHAT, CDR2 FQNNGV. This CDR3 contains 12 residues. For the CDR3, the DNA is TGTGCCAGCAGCTTAAATGAGAATACGCAGTATTTT. Protein product: CASSLNENTQYF. The whole variable domain, filled in from reference TRBV11-2 and TRBJ2-3, reads EAGVAQSPRYKIIEKRQSVAFWCNPISGHATLYWYQQILGQGPKLLIQFQNNGVVDDSQLPKDRFSAERLKGVDSTLKIQPAKLEDSAVYLCASSLNENTQYFGPGTRLTVL.

This clone was detected once. The chain carries TRBV19 and TRBJ1-5; D may be TRBD1 (5 bases). Per germline, CDR1 LNHDA and CDR2 SQIVND (reference sequence). CDR3 length: 15 residues. The V end was cut by 5 bases, the J end by 5 bases, with 16 bases between. The CDR3 spells CASSPGGAFYQPQHF. The DNA of the CDR3 is TGTGCCAGTAGTCCCGGAGGGGCATTCTATCAGCCCCAGCATTTT.

The V gene is TRBV2, the J gene TRBJ2-2; 9 nucleotides agree with TRBD2. This CDR3 comprises 15 residues. The germline gives CDR1 SNHLY, CDR2 FYNNEI. V lost 5 bases to trimming and J lost 7 bases; unmatched junction nucleotides: 8. The CDR3 nucleotides are TGTGCCAGCAGTACGGGACTAGCAGGGAACGGGGAGCTGTTTTTT. Amino acids: CASSTGLAGNGELFF.

The genes are TRBV29-1 and TRBJ2-5; D perhaps matches TRBD1 (6 bases). CDR3 length: 16 amino acids. The germline V gene encodes CDR1 SQVTM and CDR2 ANQGSEA. V lost 0 bases to trimming and J lost 5 bases, with 19 bases between them. The CDR3 region is CSVEDRRRTVQETQYF. The CDR3 region has the DNA TGCAGCGTTGAAGATCGACGGCGGACAGTGCAGGAGACCCAGTACTTC.

The chain employs TRBV11-2 and TRBJ2-7; TRBD2 is a possible D gene (6 bases). There are 15 residues in the CDR3. The V end lost 0 bases, the J end lost 5 bases, and 14 bases lay between the germline ends. Germline V gene sequence: CDR1 SGHAT, CDR2 FQNNGV. The CDR3 loop reads CASSLESREFDEQYF. Here the CDR3 DNA reads TGTGCCAGCAGCTTAGAATCCCGGGAGTTCGACGAGCAGTACTTC.

The chain joins TRBV3-1 (or the pseudogene TRBV3-2) to TRBJ1-6; perhaps TRBD1 as D (6 bases). The V end lost 3 bases, the J end lost 10 bases, and 16 bases lay between the germline ends. The germline CDR1 and CDR2 sequences are LGHDT and YNNKEL (reference sequence). The CDR3 extends over 15 amino acids. The CDR3 reads CASSQGGGGQSPLHF. The CDR3 DNA sequence: TGTGCCAGCAGCCAGGGGGGAGGGGGTCAATCACCCCTCCACTTT.

The CDR3 sequence: CASSLIKGTGLNSPLHF. The CDR3 DNA is TGTGCCAGCAGTTTAATCAAAGGGACAGGACTTAATTCACCCCTCCACTTT. The chain employs TRBV27 and TRBJ1-6; 8 nucleotides align to TRBD1. Trimming at V came to 2 bases and at J to 6 bases, leaving 9 bases not matched to a gene. Germline V gene data show CDR1 as MNHEY and CDR2 as SMNVEV (reference sequence). The CDR3 totals 17 residues.

Written as DNA, the CDR3 is TGTGCCAGCAAAACGACAGCGAACACTGAAGCTTTCTTT. Amino acids: CASKTTANTEAFF. The rearrangement uses TRBV19 and TRBJ1-1; perhaps TRBD1 as D (5 bases). The CDR3 runs 13 residues. CDR1 is LNHDA and CDR2 is SQIVND in the germline V gene (reference sequence). The germline V and J ends were trimmed by 9 bases and 1 base, with 12 bases remaining between them. Full variable domain (outside the CDR3, taken from reference TRBV19 and TRBJ1-1): DGGITQSPKYLFRKEGQNVTLSCEQNLNHDAMYWYRQDPGQGLRLIYYSQIVNDFQKGDIAEGYSVSREKKESFPLTVTSAQKNPTAFYLCASKTTANTEAFFGQGTRLTVV.

The V call is TRBV11-1, the J call TRBJ2-7; TRBD1 matches 10 bases. This CDR3 has 14 amino acids. CDR1 and CDR2 from the germline V gene are SGHAT and FQDESV (reference sequence). Trimming took 3 bases from V and 3 from J; bases not matched to a gene: 2. In DNA form, the CDR3 reads TGTGCCAGCAGCTTCGGGACAGGGGTCTACGAGCAGTACTTC. Translated, it gives CASSFGTGVYEQYF.

This clone has more than one count but fewer than ten. The chain carries TRBV27 and TRBJ2-7; maybe TRBD1 (6 bases). V shed 2 bases and J shed 1 base, with 18 bases lying between them. Per the germline V gene, CDR1 is MNHEY and CDR2 is SMNVEV (reference sequence). The CDR3 runs 17 residues. CDR3 sequence: CASSLLGRGGLSYEQYF. CDR3 nucleotide sequence: TGTGCCAGCAGTTTACTGGGTAGAGGGGGTCTATCCTACGAGCAGTACTTC.

The chain joins TRBV19 to TRBJ2-5, with TRBD2 as a possible D gene (6 bases). Trimming left V 7 bases short and J 5 bases short, with 17 bases between. This CDR3 comprises 14 residues. Germline values: CDR1 LNHDA, CDR2 SQIVND (reference sequence). DNA for the CDR3: TGTGCCAGTAACCCCCGGGCGGGAATGGAGACCCAGTACTTC. Residues: CASNPRAGMETQYF.

The chain combines TRBV9 with TRBJ1-2; 9 bases line up with TRBD1. Germline lookup yields CDR1 SGDLS and CDR2 YYNGEE. The CDR3 extends over 15 amino acids. V lost 4 bases, J lost 4 bases, and 8 bases stayed unmatched. In nucleotides, the CDR3 is TGTGCCAGCAGCCCGCGGACAGGGGCTAGCTATGGCTACACCTTC. Its protein is CASSPRTGASYGYTF.

This chain connects TRBV10-3 to TRBJ2-7; possibly TRBD1 for D (6 bases). CDR1 and CDR2 from the germline V gene are ENHRY and SYGVKD. This CDR3 has 12 amino acids. Trimming took 0 bases from V and 10 from J, leaving 10 bases between them. The chain's CDR3 is CAISESQGNQYF. The DNA of the CDR3 is TGTGCCATCAGTGAGTCCCAGGGGAATCAGTACTTC.

This clone was seen a single time. This chain links TRBV28 with TRBJ2-3; 9 bases line up with TRBD1. The CDR3 sequence is 13 residues long. The V segment lost 11 bases and the J segment 2 bases; nucleotides outside the gene matches: 5. Per germline, CDR1 MDHEN and CDR2 SYDVKM. Written as DNA, the CDR3 is TGTGCCTCGAGGGACAGGGCCACAGATACGCAGTATTTT. It is translated as CASRDRATDTQYF.

The rearrangement links TRBV7-9 to TRBJ2-1; the match to TRBD2 covers 10 bases. This CDR3 has 15 residues. Unmatched junction bases numbered 5, after V lost 5 bases and J lost 4 bases. The germline gives CDR1 SEHNR, CDR2 FQNEAQ (reference sequence). The CDR3 protein is CASSLTSGPYNEQFF. Here the CDR3 DNA reads TGTGCCAGCAGCCTGACTAGCGGGCCTTACAATGAGCAGTTCTTC.

The rearrangement joins TRBV2 to TRBJ1-1, with TRBD1 matching 7 bases. Germline trimming cut 2 bases from V and 11 bases from J; bases unmatched to any gene: 11. Germline CDR1 SNHLY, CDR2 FYNNEI. There are 14 residues in the CDR3. The DNA for the CDR3 is TGTGCCAGCAGTGAATCTAACAGGGGAAATTCGGCTTTCTTT. Its protein is CASSESNRGNSAFF.

The chain carries TRBV20-1 and TRBJ2-7; 12 positions agree with TRBD2. Germline V gives CDR1 DFQATT, CDR2 SNEGSKA (reference sequence). This CDR3 has 16 residues. V lost 3 bases and J lost 2; bases outside the gene matches: 8. As DNA, the CDR3 is TGCAGTGCTAGTCTCAATCTAGCGGGGGGGACCTACGAGCAGTACTTC. Protein: CSASLNLAGGTYEQYF.

This chain links TRBV5-1 with TRBJ2-7, with D possibly being TRBD2 (7 bases). Germline loops: CDR1 SGHRS, CDR2 YFSETQ. V lost 1 base, J lost 4 bases, and 12 bases lay in between. The CDR3 runs 14 residues. The CDR3: CASSLYGGQYEQYF. For the CDR3, the DNA is TGCGCCAGCAGCTTGTACGGGGGGCAATACGAGCAGTACTTC.

This clone has a single count. The rearrangement joins TRBV5-1 to TRBJ2-1; 9 positions agree with TRBD2. V shed 4 bases and J 2 bases; nucleotides not matched to a gene: 4. Germline CDR1 reads SGHRS; CDR2 reads YFSETQ. CDR3 length: 15 amino acids. The chain's CDR3 is CASSISGSAYNEQFF. The CDR3 nucleotides are TGCGCCAGCAGCATTAGCGGGAGCGCCTACAATGAGCAGTTCTTC.

CDR3 in DNA: TGTGCCAGCAGTGAAAGGGGCAGGAGCTCCTACGAGCAGTACTTC. Translated, it gives CASSERGRSSYEQYF. This chain joins TRBV6-1 and TRBJ2-7, with TRBD1 as a possible D gene (5 bases). CDR1 is MNHNS and CDR2 is SASEGT in the germline V gene. Trimming pared 2 bases from V and 0 bases from J, leaving 11 bases between. The CDR3 is 15 residues long.